These T cell receptor beta chains were read from a single sample in a study of response to subunit inactivated influenza vaccine. TCRdb used MiXCR to reprocess the RT-PCR reads, holding one entry per CDR3 protein. The table records more than 700,000 distinct CDR3 sequences, 21% of them present only once. The material was PBMCs from blood, obtained 5 days after vaccination. The receptors shown here come from a man between 45 and 60 years old who received an inactivated influenza vaccine. Both conserved end residues are part of each CDR3. The order of the fields is J gene, D gene, V gene, clone size, CDR3 protein, CDR3 DNA. A D gene is named only where the DNA matches it firmly. Not all rows give a size; the values are once, few, many and, for expanded clones, a class.

J: TRBJ2-3; D: TRBD2; V: TRBV6-5; size: -; CDR3: CASSYRGGEAAQYF; DNA: TGTGCCAGCAGTTACCGGGGAGGGGAAGCCGCGCAGTATTTT
J: TRBJ2-1; D: TRBD2; V: TRBV6-2/TRBV6-3; size: -; CDR3: CASSYNPGTSGTSYNEQFF; DNA: TGTGCCAGCAGTTACAATCCCGGGACTAGCGGGACCTCCTACAATGAGCAGTTCTTC
J: TRBJ1-3; D: -; V: TRBV12-3/TRBV12-4; size: many; CDR3: CATRGSGNTIYF; DNA: TGTGCCACAAGAGGCTCTGGAAACACCATATATTTT
J: TRBJ2-2; D: TRBD2; V: TRBV11-1; size: few; CDR3: CASSRPGGTSGRANTGELFF; DNA: TGTGCCAGCAGCAGACCAGGAGGGACTAGCGGGAGAGCGAACACCGGGGAGCTGTTTTTT
J: TRBJ1-2; D: TRBD1; V: TRBV18; size: few; CDR3: CASSQGQGASNYGYTF; DNA: TGTGCCAGCTCACAAGGACAGGGGGCGTCTAACTATGGCTACACCTTC
J: TRBJ2-1; D: -; V: TRBV4-3; size: -; CDR3: CASSQGFSGTNEQFF; DNA: TGCGCCAGCAGCCAAGGGTTTAGCGGAACCAATGAGCAGTTCTTC
J: TRBJ1-1; D: -; V: TRBV28; size: -; CDR3: CASRVPGGYAFF; DNA: TGTGCCAGCAGAGTTCCGGGGGGTTACGCTTTCTTT
J: TRBJ1-2; D: TRBD1; V: TRBV28; size: many; CDR3: CASRTTGGGYTF; DNA: TGTGCCAGCAGGACAACAGGGGGTGGCTACACCTTC
J: TRBJ2-3; D: TRBD1; V: TRBV27; size: few; CDR3: CASSRGLSTDTQYF; DNA: TGTGCCAGCTCCAGGGGGCTTAGCACAGATACGCAGTATTTT
J: TRBJ2-6; D: TRBD1; V: TRBV7-3; size: few; CDR3: CASSFTSTGGRFVGANVLTF; DNA: TGTGCCAGCAGCTTTACTTCGACAGGGGGAAGATTCGTTGGGGCCAACGTCCTGACTTTC
J: TRBJ2-1; D: -; V: TRBV7-6; size: few; CDR3: CASSPPHGGDSYNEQFF; DNA: TGTGCCAGCAGCCCCCCCCATGGGGGAGATTCCTACAATGAGCAGTTCTTC
J: TRBJ2-3; D: -; V: TRBV7-8; size: -; CDR3: CASSQSPLRTDTQYF; DNA: TGTGCCAGCAGCCAAAGCCCCTTGAGGACAGATACGCAGTATTTT
J: TRBJ2-1; D: TRBD2; V: TRBV6-1; size: -; CDR3: CASSASGSAYNEQFF; DNA: TGTGCCAGCAGCGCGAGCGGGAGTGCATACAATGAGCAGTTCTTC
J: TRBJ2-7; D: TRBD1; V: TRBV20-1; size: few; CDR3: CSAPRQGGEQYF; DNA: TGCAGTGCACCAAGACAGGGGGGCGAGCAGTACTTC
J: TRBJ2-7; D: -; V: TRBV7-2; size: -; CDR3: CASSSTGTVYEQYF; DNA: TGTGCCAGCAGCTCCACAGGGACCGTCTACGAGCAGTACTTC
J: TRBJ2-2; D: -; V: TRBV12-3/TRBV12-4; size: -; CDR3: CASSREGGGTGELFF; DNA: TGTGCCAGCAGTCGGGAAGGGGGGGGCACCGGGGAGCTGTTTTTT
J: TRBJ1-6; D: -; V: TRBV20-1; size: few; CDR3: CSARDRTKPLHF; DNA: TGCAGTGCTAGAGATAGGACGAAACCCCTCCACTTT
J: TRBJ1-2; D: -; V: TRBV7-3; size: -; CDR3: CASSPVVGTGGYTF; DNA: TGTGCCAGCAGCCCAGTTGTGGGGACGGGTGGCTACACCTTC
J: TRBJ2-7; D: -; V: TRBV6-1; size: -; CDR3: CASSEVSRGGQYF; DNA: TGTGCCAGCAGTGAAGTCTCCCGGGGCGGGCAGTACTTC
J: TRBJ2-5; D: -; V: TRBV11-2; size: -; CDR3: CASSYSPQETQYF; DNA: TGTGCCAGCAGCTACAGCCCCCAAGAGACCCAGTACTTC
J: TRBJ2-5; D: -; V: TRBV4-2; size: few; CDR3: CASSQDGQRFETQYF; DNA: TGTGCCAGCAGCCAAGACGGACAGCGCTTCGAGACCCAGTACTTC
J: TRBJ2-3; D: -; V: TRBV20-1; size: -; CDR3: CSAISESDTQYF; DNA: TGCAGTGCTATTTCCGAGTCAGATACGCAGTATTTT
J: TRBJ2-3; D: TRBD2; V: TRBV5-6; size: -; CDR3: CASTSLTSGLTDTQYF; DNA: TGTGCCAGCACCAGCCTGACTAGCGGGTTAACAGATACGCAGTATTTT
J: TRBJ2-1; D: -; V: TRBV10-3; size: many; CDR3: CATGDRGENEQFF; DNA: TGTGCCACCGGAGATCGCGGTGAGAATGAGCAGTTCTTC
J: TRBJ2-5; D: -; V: TRBV3-1; size: few; CDR3: CASSSSSGWEETQYF; DNA: TGTGCCAGCAGCTCAAGTTCAGGGTGGGAAGAGACCCAGTACTTC
J: TRBJ1-4; D: -; V: TRBV5-1; size: -; CDR3: CASSLYQGATNEKLFF; DNA: TGCGCCAGCAGCTTGTACCAGGGTGCAACTAATGAAAAACTGTTTTTT
J: TRBJ2-2; D: -; V: TRBV29-1; size: many; CDR3: CSVGGHGTGELFF; DNA: TGCAGCGTTGGGGGGCACGGCACCGGGGAGCTGTTTTTT
J: TRBJ2-7; D: -; V: TRBV4-1; size: few; CDR3: CASSQERGFKYF; DNA: TGCGCCAGCAGCCAAGAGCGAGGGTTCAAGTACTTC
J: TRBJ2-3; D: TRBD1; V: TRBV19; size: -; CDR3: CASSAQGANTQYF; DNA: TGTGCCAGTAGTGCACAGGGGGCTAATACGCAGTATTTT
J: TRBJ2-3; D: TRBD1; V: TRBV5-1; size: few; CDR3: CASTLTGQNPTDTQYF; DNA: TGCGCCAGCACTCTGACGGGACAGAACCCCACAGATACGCAGTATTTT
J: TRBJ2-7; D: -; V: TRBV15; size: -; CDR3: CATSTQKYEQYF; DNA: TGTGCCACCAGCACCCAAAAATACGAGCAGTACTTC
J: TRBJ2-1; D: TRBD2; V: TRBV6-2/TRBV6-3; size: few; CDR3: CASRTGVAGYNEQFF; DNA: TGTGCCAGCAGGACGGGAGTAGCGGGGTACAATGAGCAGTTCTTC
J: TRBJ2-3; D: TRBD2; V: TRBV11-2; size: few; CDR3: CASSYRGGQYF; DNA: TGTGCCAGCAGCTACCGCGGGGGGCAGTATTTT
J: TRBJ2-7; D: TRBD2; V: TRBV25-1; size: -; CDR3: CASSQGTSGWREQYF; DNA: TGTGCCAGCAGTCAAGGGACTAGCGGGTGGCGCGAGCAGTACTTC
J: TRBJ1-1; D: -; V: TRBV20-1; size: few; CDR3: CSARHGGNMNTEAFF; DNA: TGCAGTGCTAGACACGGGGGAAACATGAACACTGAAGCTTTCTTT
J: TRBJ2-7; D: TRBD1; V: TRBV6-1; size: many; CDR3: CASSVQGTRDHEQYF; DNA: TGTGCCAGCAGTGTACAGGGGACCAGGGACCACGAGCAGTACTTC
J: TRBJ1-2; D: -; V: TRBV6-2/TRBV6-3; size: -; CDR3: CASTQMSNYGYTF; DNA: TGTGCCAGCACTCAGATGTCTAACTATGGCTACACCTTC
J: TRBJ2-2; D: TRBD2; V: TRBV7-2; size: -; CDR3: CASSLTSGSSGELFF; DNA: TGTGCCAGCAGCTTGACTAGCGGGAGTTCCGGGGAGCTGTTTTTT
J: TRBJ2-1; D: TRBD1; V: TRBV27; size: few; CDR3: CASSFTGGIYNEQFF; DNA: TGTGCCAGCAGTTTTACAGGGGGGATATACAATGAGCAGTTCTTC
J: TRBJ2-3; D: -; V: TRBV5-6; size: -; CDR3: CASSRVKAATDTQYF; DNA: TGTGCCAGCAGCCGGGTAAAGGCGGCCACAGATACGCAGTATTTT
J: TRBJ1-1; D: -; V: TRBV29-1; size: -; CDR3: CSASLHSGPNTEAFF; DNA: TGCAGCGCTTCCTTACACTCAGGGCCGAACACTGAAGCTTTCTTT
J: TRBJ2-2; D: TRBD2; V: TRBV10-2; size: -; CDR3: CASSGSGGANTGELFF; DNA: TGCGCCAGCAGTGGGAGCGGGGGTGCGAACACCGGGGAGCTGTTTTTT
J: TRBJ2-2; D: -; V: TRBV12-3/TRBV12-4; size: -; CDR3: CASSLWLNRVGELFF; DNA: TGTGCCAGCAGTTTATGGCTCAACAGGGTCGGGGAGCTGTTTTTT
J: TRBJ1-5; D: -; V: TRBV5-5; size: few; CDR3: CASSLFDGSNQPQHF; DNA: TGTGCCAGCAGCTTATTTGACGGCAGCAATCAGCCCCAGCATTTT
J: TRBJ2-1; D: -; V: TRBV20-1; size: few; CDR3: CSATPPPGSYNEQFF; DNA: TGCAGTGCTACCCCCCCTCCAGGTTCATACAATGAGCAGTTCTTC
J: TRBJ2-7; D: -; V: TRBV20-1; size: -; CDR3: CSATHTGFAYEQYF; DNA: TGCAGTGCTACACATACAGGGTTCGCCTACGAGCAGTACTTC
J: TRBJ2-5; D: TRBD1; V: TRBV25-1; size: few; CDR3: CASSDSSGRGLQETQYF; DNA: TGTGCCAGCAGTGATAGTTCGGGCAGGGGGCTCCAAGAGACCCAGTACTTC
J: TRBJ1-3; D: -; V: TRBV6-1; size: few; CDR3: CASRSPGSGNTIYF; DNA: TGTGCCAGCAGAAGCCCCGGCTCTGGAAACACCATATATTTT
J: TRBJ2-2; D: -; V: TRBV11-2; size: -; CDR3: CASSLAPGRTGELFF; DNA: TGTGCCAGCAGCTTAGCTCCAGGTCGCACCGGGGAGCTGTTTTTT
J: TRBJ2-2; D: -; V: TRBV4-3; size: few; CDR3: CASSQDGVRPTGELFF; DNA: TGCGCCAGCAGCCAAGATGGGGTCAGGCCAACCGGGGAGCTGTTTTTT
J: TRBJ1-6; D: -; V: TRBV12-3/TRBV12-4; size: many; CDR3: CASSQTRTSPLHF; DNA: TGTGCCAGCAGCCAAACGCGGACTTCACCCCTCCACTTT
J: TRBJ2-3; D: -; V: TRBV7-9; size: once; CDR3: CASSLGESPTDTQYF; DNA: TGTGCCAGCAGCTTAGGGGAGAGTCCCACAGATACGCAGTATTTT
J: TRBJ2-7; D: -; V: TRBV30; size: -; CDR3: CAWSQDSYEQYF; DNA: TGTGCCTGGAGTCAGGACTCCTACGAGCAGTACTTC
J: TRBJ1-1; D: -; V: TRBV5-1; size: few; CDR3: CASSDRGGVEAFF; DNA: TGCGCCAGCAGCGACCGAGGCGGCGTTGAAGCTTTCTTT
J: TRBJ2-1; D: TRBD2; V: TRBV11-1; size: few; CDR3: CASSPIAGGSTEQFF; DNA: TGTGCCAGCAGCCCTATAGCGGGGGGGTCAACTGAGCAGTTCTTC
J: TRBJ2-7; D: -; V: TRBV6-1; size: many; CDR3: CASSLGQGKEQYF; DNA: TGTGCCAGCAGTCTCGGCCAGGGTAAGGAGCAGTACTTC
J: TRBJ2-1; D: -; V: TRBV10-3; size: -; CDR3: CAISAVYLRGQGLDEQFF; DNA: TGTGCCATCAGCGCAGTTTACCTCCGGGGTCAAGGTTTGGATGAGCAGTTCTTC
J: TRBJ1-6; D: -; V: TRBV9; size: few; CDR3: CASSGSDNSPLHF; DNA: TGTGCCAGCAGCGGCAGCGATAATTCACCCCTCCACTTT